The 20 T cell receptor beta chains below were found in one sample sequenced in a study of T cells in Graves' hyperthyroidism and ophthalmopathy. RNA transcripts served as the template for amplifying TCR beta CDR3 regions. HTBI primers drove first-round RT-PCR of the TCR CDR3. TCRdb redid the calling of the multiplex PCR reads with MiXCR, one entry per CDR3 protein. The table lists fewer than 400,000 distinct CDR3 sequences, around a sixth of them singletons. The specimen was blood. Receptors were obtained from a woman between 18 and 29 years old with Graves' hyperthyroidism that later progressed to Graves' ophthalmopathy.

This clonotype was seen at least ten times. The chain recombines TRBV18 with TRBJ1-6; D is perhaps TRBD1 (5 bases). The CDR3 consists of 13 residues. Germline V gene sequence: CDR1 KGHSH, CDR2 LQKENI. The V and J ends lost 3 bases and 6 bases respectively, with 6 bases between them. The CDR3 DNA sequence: TGTGCCAGCTCACCGACAGTTAATTCACCCCTCCACTTT. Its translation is CASSPTVNSPLHF.

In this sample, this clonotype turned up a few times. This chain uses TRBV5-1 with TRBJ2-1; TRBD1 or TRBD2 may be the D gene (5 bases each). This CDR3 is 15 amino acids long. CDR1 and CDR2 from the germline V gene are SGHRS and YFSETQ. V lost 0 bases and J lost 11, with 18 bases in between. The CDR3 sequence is CASSLETGRSGKQFF. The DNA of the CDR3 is TGCGCCAGCAGCTTGGAAACGGGACGGTCGGGCAAGCAGTTCTTC.

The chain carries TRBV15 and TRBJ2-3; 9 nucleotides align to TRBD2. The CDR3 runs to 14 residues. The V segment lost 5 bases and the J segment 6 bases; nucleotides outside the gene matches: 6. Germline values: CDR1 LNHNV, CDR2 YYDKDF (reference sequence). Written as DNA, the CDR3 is TGTGCCACCAGCCGCGGGGGGGGGTCCGATACGCAGTATTTT. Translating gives CATSRGGGSDTQYF.

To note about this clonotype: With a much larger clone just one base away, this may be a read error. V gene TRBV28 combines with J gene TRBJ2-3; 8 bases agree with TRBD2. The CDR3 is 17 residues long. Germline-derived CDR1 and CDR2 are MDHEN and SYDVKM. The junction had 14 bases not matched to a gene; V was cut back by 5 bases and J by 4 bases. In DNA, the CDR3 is TGTGCCAGCAGTGACCCGGGACTAGGCCTAGTGGCAGATACGCAGTATTTT. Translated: CASSDPGLGLVADTQYF.

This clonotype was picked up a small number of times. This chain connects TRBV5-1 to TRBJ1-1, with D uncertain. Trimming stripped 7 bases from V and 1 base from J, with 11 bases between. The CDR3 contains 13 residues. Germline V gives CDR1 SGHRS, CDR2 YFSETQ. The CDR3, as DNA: TGCGCCAGCTGTTCTGGAGGGAACACTGAAGCTTTCTTT. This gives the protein CASCSGGNTEAFF.

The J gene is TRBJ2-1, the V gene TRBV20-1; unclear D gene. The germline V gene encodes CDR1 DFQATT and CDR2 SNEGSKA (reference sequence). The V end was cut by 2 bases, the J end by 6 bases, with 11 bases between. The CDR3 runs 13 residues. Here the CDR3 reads CSARLGPGNEQFF. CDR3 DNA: TGCAGTGCTAGATTGGGCCCCGGCAATGAGCAGTTCTTC.

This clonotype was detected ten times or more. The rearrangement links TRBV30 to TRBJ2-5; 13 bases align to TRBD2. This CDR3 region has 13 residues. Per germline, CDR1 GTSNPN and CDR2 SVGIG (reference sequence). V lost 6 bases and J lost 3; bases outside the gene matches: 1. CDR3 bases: TGTGCCTGCGGACTAGCGGGAGAAGAGACCCAGTACTTC. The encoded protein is CACGLAGEETQYF.

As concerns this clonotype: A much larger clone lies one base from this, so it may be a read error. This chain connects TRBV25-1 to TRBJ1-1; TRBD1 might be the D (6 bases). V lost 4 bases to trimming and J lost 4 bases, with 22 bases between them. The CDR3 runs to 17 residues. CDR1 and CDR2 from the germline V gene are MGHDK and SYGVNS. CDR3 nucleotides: TGTGCCAGCAGTGGATCGTGGGGGGCGAGTCGACCCACTGAAGCTTTCTTT. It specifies CASSGSWGASRPTEAFF.

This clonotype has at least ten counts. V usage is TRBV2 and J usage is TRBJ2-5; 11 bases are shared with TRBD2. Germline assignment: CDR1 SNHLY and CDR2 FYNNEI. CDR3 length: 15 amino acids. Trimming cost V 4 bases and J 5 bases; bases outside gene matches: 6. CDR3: CASSVAGGPNETQYF. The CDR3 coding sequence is TGTGCCAGCAGTGTAGCGGGAGGGCCTAATGAGACCCAGTACTTC.

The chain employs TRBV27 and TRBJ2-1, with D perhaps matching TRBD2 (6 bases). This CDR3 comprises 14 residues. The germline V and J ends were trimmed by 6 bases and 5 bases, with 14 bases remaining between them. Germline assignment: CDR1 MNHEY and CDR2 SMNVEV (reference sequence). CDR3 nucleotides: TGTGCCAGCAGCTTTGGGGGGTCCCACAATGAGCAGTTCTTC. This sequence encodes CASSFGGSHNEQFF.

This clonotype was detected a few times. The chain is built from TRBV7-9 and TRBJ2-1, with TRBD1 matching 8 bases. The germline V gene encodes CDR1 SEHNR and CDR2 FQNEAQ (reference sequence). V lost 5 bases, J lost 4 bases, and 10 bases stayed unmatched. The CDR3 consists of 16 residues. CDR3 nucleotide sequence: TGTGCCAGCAGCCCGTCGGACAGGGCGGTATACAATGAGCAGTTCTTC. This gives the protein CASSPSDRAVYNEQFF.

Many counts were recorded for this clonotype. The CDR3 spells CASSRRTSGRTDTQYF. The CDR3 nucleotides are TGCGCCAGCAGCCGGCGGACTAGCGGCCGCACAGATACGCAGTATTTT. J is TRBJ2-3 and V is TRBV4-1; the match to TRBD2 covers 10 bases. The V gene end was trimmed by 4 bases and the J gene end by 1 base; junction bases not matched to a gene: 5. CDR1 MGHRA and CDR2 YSYEKL come from the germline V gene. This CDR3 has 16 amino acids.

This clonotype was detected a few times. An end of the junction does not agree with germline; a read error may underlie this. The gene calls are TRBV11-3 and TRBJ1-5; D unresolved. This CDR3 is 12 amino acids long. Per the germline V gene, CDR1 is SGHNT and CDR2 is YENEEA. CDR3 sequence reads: CANSLRDQPQHF. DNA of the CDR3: TGTGCCAACAGCTTAAGGGATCAGCCCCAGCATTTT.

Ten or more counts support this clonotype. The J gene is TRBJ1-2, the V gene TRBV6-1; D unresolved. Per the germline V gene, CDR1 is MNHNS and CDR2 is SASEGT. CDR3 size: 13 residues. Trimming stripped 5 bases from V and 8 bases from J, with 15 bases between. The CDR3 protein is CASSFPEGEGYTF. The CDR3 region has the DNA TGTGCCAGCAGTTTCCCGGAGGGCGAAGGCTACACCTTC.

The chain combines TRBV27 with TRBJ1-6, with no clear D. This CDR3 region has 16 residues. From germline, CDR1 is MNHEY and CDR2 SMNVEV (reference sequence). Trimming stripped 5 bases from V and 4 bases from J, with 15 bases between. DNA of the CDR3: TGTGCCAGCAGTCCCCTACCATCAGGATATAATTCACCCCTCCACTTT. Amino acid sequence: CASSPLPSGYNSPLHF.

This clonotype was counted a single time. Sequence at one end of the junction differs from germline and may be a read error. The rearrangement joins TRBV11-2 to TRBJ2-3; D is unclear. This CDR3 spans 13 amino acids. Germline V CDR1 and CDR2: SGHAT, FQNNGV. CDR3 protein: CAGSSGPKDTRYF. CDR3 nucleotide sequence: TGTGCCGGCAGCTCCGGACCTAAAGATACGCGGTATTTT.

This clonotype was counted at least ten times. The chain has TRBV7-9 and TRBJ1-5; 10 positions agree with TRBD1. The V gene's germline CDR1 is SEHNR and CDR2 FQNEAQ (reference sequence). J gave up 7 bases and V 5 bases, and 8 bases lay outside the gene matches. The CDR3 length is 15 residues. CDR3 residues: CASSRLTGGGQPQHF. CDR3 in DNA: TGTGCCAGCAGCCGTCTGACAGGGGGCGGCCAGCCCCAGCATTTT. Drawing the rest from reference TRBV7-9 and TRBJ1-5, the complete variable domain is DTGVSQNPRHKITKRGQNVTFRCDPISEHNRLYWYRQTLGQGPEFLTYFQNEAQLEKSRLLSDRFSAERPKGSFSTLEIQRTEQGDSAMYLCASSRLTGGGQPQHFGDGTRLSIL.

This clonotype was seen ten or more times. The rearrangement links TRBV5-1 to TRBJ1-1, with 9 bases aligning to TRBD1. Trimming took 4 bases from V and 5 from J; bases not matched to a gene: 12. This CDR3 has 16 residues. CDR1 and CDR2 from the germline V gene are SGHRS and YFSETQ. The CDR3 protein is CASSNRIQGAWTEAFF. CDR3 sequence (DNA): TGCGCCAGCAGCAATCGAATACAGGGGGCATGGACTGAAGCTTTCTTT.

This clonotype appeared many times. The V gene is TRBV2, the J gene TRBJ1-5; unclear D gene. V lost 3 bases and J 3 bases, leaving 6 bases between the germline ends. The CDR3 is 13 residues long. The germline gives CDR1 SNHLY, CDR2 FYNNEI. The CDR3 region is CASSDGYNQPQHF. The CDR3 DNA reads TGTGCCAGCAGTGATGGGTACAATCAGCCCCAGCATTTT.

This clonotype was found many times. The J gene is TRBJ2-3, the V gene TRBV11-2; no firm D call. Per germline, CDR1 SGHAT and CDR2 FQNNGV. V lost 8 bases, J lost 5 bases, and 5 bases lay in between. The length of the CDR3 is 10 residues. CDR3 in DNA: TGTGCCAGCCAAGGAGATACGCAGTATTTT. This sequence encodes CASQGDTQYF.